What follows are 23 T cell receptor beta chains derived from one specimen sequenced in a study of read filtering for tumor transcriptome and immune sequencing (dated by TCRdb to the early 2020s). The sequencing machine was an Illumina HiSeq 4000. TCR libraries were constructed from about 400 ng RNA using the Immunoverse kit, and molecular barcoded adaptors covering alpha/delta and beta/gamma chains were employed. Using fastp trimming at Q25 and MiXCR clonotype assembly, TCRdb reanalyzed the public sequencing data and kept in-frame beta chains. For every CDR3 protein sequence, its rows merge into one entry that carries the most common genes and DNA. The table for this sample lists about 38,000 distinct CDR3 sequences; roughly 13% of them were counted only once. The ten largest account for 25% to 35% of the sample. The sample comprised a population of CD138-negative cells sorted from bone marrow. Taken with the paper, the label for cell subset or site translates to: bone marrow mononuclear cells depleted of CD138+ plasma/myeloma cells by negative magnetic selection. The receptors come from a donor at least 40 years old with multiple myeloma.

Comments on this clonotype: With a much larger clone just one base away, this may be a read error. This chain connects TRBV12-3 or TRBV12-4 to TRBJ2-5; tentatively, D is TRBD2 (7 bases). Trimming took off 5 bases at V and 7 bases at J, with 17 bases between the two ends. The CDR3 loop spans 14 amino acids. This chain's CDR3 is CASSPNRGGGTQYF. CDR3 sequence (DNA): TGTGCCAGCAGTCCGAATCGGGGAGGGGGGACCCAGTACTTC.

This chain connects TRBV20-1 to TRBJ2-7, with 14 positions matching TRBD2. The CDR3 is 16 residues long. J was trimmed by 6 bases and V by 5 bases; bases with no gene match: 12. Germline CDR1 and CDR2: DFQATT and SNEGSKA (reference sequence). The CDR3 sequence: CSARQLGLAGGREQYF. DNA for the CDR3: TGCAGTGCTCGCCAATTAGGACTAGCGGGAGGCCGCGAGCAGTACTTC.

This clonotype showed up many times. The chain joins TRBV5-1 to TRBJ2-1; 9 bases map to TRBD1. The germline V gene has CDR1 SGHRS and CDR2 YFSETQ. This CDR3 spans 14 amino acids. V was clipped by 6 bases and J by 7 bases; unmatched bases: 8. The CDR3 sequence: CASTTRTGVNEQFF. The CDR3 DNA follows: TGCGCCAGCACTACTCGGACAGGGGTAAATGAGCAGTTCTTC.

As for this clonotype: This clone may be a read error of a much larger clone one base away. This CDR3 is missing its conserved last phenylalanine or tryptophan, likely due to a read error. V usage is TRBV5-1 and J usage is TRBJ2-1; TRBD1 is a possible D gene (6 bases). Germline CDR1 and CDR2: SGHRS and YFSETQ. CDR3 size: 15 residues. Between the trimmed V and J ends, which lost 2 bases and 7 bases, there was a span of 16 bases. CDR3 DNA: TGCGCCAGCAGCTTAACCAGGGGTGGCTGGAATGAGCAGTTCCTC. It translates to CASSLTRGGWNEQFL.

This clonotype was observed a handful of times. This CDR3 reads CASSPSTDTQYF. In nucleotides, the CDR3 is TGTGCCAGCTCACCCTCGACTGATACGCAGTATTTT. The V call is TRBV18, the J call TRBJ2-3; the D is unclear. This CDR3 is 12 amino acids long. Germline loops: CDR1 KGHSH, CDR2 LQKENI. V was pared by 3 bases and J by 6 bases, with 7 bases between.

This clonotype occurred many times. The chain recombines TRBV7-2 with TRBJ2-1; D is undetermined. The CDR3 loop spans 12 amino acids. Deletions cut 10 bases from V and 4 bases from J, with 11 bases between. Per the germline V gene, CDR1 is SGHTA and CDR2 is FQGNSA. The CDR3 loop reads CATRLGYNEQFF. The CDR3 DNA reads TGTGCCACCCGACTGGGTTACAATGAGCAGTTCTTC.

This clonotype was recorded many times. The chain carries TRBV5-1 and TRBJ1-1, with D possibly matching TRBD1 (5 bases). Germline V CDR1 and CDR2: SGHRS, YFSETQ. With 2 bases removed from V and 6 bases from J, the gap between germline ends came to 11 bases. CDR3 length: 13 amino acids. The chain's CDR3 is CASSLRGVAEAFF. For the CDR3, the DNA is TGCGCCAGCAGCTTACGAGGGGTTGCTGAAGCTTTCTTT.

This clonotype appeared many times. CDR3 bases: TGTGCCAGCAGCCAAGACGGGAGGAAGTCGACTGAAGCTTTCTTT. Translated: CASSQDGRKSTEAFF. The chain carries TRBV3-1 and TRBJ1-1; D not certain. The CDR3 loop spans 15 amino acids. In germline, CDR1 is LGHDT, CDR2 YNNKEL (reference sequence). The V end was cut by 0 bases, the J end by 5 bases, with 13 bases between.

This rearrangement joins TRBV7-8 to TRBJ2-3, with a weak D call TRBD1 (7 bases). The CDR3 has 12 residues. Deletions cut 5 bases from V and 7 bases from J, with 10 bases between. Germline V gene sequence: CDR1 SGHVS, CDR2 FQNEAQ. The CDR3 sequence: CASSPGGNTQYF. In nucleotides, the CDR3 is TGTGCCAGCAGCCCAGGGGGGAATACGCAGTATTTT.

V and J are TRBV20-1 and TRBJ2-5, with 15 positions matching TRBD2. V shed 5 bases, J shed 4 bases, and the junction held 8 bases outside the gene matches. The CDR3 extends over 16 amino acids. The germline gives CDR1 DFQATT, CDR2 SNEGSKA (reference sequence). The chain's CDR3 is CSAPPGLAGGRETQYF. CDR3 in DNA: TGCAGTGCTCCCCCGGGACTAGCGGGAGGAAGAGAGACCCAGTACTTC.

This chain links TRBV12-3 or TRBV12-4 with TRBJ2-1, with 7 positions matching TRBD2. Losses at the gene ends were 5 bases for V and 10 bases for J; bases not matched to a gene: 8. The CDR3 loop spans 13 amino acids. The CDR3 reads CASSPGLVNEQFF. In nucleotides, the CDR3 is TGTGCCAGCAGTCCCGGACTAGTCAACGAGCAGTTCTTC.

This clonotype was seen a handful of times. The CDR3 DNA reads as TGTGCCAGCTCACCAGGAGAATCGCGGGAGCAGTACTTC. Translation gives CASSPGESREQYF. V and J are TRBV18 and TRBJ2-7, with no clear D. Per the germline V gene, CDR1 is KGHSH and CDR2 is LQKENI. The CDR3 extends over 13 amino acids. Trimming took off 2 bases at V and 7 bases at J, with 12 bases between the two ends.

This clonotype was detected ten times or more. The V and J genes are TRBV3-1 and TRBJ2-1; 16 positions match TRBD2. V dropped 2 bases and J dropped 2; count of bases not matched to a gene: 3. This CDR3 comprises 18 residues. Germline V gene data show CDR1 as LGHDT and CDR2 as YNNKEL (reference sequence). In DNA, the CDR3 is TGTGCCAGCAGCCAAAGAGGGACTAGCGGGAGGGCCTACAATGAGCAGTTCTTC. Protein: CASSQRGTSGRAYNEQFF.

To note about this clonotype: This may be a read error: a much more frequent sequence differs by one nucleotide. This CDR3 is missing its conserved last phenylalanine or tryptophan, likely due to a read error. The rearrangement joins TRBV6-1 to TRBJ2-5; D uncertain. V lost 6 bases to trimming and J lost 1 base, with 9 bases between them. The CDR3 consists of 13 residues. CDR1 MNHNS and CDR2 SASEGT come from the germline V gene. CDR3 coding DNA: TGTGCCAGCAGCCTCATCTTCCAAGAGACCCAGTACCTC. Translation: CASSLIFQETQYL.

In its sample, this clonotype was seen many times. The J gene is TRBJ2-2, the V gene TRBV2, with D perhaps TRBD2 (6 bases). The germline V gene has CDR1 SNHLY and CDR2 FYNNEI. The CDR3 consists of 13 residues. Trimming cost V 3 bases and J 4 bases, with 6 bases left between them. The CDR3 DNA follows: TGTGCCAGCAGTGAGGGGGGCACCGGGGAGCTGTTTTTT. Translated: CASSEGGTGELFF.

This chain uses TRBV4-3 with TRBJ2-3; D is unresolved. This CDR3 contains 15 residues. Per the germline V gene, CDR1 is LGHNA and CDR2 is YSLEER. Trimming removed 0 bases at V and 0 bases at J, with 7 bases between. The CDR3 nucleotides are TGCGCCAGCAGCCAAGAATTCGGGAGCACAGATACGCAGTATTTT. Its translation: CASSQEFGSTDTQYF.

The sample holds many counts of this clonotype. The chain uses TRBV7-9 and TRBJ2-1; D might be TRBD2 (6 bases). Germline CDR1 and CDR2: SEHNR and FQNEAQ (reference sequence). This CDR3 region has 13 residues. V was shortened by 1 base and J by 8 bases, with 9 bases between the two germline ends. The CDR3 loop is CASSLVTGDEQFF. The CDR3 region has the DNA TGTGCCAGCAGCTTAGTGACGGGAGATGAGCAGTTCTTC.

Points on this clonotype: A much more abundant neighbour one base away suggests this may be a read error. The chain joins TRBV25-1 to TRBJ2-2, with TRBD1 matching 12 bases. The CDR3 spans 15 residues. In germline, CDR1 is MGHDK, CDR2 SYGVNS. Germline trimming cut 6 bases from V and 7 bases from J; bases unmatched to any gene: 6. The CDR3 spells CASRFGTGGGGELFF. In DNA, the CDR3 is TGTGCCAGCAGATTCGGGACAGGGGGCGGCGGGGAGCTGTTTTTT.

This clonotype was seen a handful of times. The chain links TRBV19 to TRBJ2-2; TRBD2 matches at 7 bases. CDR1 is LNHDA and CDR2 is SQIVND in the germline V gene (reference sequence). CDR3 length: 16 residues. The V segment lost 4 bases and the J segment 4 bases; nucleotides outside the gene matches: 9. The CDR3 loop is CASSKGREAGTGELFF. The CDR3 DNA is TGTGCCAGTAGTAAGGGACGGGAGGCGGGCACCGGGGAGCTGTTTTTT.

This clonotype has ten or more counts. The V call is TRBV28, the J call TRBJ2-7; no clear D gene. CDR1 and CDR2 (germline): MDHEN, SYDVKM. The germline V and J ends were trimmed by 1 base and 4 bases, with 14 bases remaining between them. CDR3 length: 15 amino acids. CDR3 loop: CASSLYDGPSYEQYF. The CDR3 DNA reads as TGTGCCAGCAGTTTATATGACGGGCCCTCTTACGAGCAGTACTTC.

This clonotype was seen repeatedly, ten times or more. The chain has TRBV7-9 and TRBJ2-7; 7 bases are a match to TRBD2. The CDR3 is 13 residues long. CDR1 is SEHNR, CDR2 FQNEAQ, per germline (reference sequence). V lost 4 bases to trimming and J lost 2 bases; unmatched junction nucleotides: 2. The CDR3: CASSSSGTYEQYF. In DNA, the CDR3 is TGTGCCAGCAGCTCTAGCGGTACCTACGAGCAGTACTTC. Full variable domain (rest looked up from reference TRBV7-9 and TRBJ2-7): DTGVSQNPRHKITKRGQNVTFRCDPISEHNRLYWYRQTLGQGPEFLTYFQNEAQLEKSRLLSDRFSAERPKGSFSTLEIQRTEQGDSAMYLCASSSSGTYEQYFGPGTRLTVT.

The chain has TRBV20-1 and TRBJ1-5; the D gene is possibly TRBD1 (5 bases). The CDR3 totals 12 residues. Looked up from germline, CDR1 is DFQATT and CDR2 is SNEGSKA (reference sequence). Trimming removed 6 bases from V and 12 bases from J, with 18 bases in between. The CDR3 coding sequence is TGCAGTGCCGACAGCGACGGGAAGCTCCAGCATTTT. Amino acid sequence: CSADSDGKLQHF.

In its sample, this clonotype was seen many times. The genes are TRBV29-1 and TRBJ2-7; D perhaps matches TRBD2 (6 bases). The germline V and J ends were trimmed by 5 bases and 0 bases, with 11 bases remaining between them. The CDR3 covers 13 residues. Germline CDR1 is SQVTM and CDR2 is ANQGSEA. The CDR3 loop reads CSVRGTYSYEQYF. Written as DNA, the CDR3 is TGCAGCGTTCGCGGGACGTACTCCTACGAGCAGTACTTC.